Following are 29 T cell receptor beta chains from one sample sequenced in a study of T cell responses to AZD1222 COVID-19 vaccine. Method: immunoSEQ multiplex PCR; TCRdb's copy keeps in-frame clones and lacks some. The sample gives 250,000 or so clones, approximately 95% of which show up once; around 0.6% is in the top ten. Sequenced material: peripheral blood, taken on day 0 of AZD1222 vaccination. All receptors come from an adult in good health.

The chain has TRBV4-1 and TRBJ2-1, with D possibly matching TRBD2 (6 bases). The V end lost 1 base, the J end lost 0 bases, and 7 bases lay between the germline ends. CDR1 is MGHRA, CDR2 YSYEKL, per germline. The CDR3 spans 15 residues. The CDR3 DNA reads TGCGCCAGCAGCCAAGGCGGGGCCTCCTACAATGAGCAGTTCTTC. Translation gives CASSQGGASYNEQFF.

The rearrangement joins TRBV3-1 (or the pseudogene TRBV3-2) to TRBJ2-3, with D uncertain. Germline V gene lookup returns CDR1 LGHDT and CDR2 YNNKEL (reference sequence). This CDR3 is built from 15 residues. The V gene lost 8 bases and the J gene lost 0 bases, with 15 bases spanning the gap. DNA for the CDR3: TGTGCCAGCGCTCCCACCGAAACTAGCACAGATACGCAGTATTTT. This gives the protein CASAPTETSTDTQYF.

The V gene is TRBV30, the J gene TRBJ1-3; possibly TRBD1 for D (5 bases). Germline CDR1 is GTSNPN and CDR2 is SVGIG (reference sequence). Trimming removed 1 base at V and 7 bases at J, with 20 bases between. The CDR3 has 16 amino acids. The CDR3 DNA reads TGTGCCTGGAGTGGATCTCGGGGCCCTAAGGGGAACACCATATATTTT. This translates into CAWSGSRGPKGNTIYF.

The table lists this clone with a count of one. CDR3 DNA sequence: TGTGCCAGCAGTGTAGGACAGGCTCCGAATCAGCCCCAGCATTTT. Translating it yields CASSVGQAPNQPQHF. The rearrangement links TRBV2 to TRBJ1-5; 7 bases fit TRBD1. V gave up 4 bases and J gave up 4 bases; unmatched junction bases: 7. This CDR3 comprises 15 residues. CDR1 is SNHLY and CDR2 is FYNNEI in the germline V gene.

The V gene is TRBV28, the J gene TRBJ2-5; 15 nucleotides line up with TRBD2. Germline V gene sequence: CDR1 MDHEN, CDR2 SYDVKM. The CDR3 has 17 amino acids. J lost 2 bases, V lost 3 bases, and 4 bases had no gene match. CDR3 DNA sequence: TGTGCCAGCAGTTTGGGACTAGCGGGGGGCAGACAAGAGACCCAGTACTTC. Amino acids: CASSLGLAGGRQETQYF.

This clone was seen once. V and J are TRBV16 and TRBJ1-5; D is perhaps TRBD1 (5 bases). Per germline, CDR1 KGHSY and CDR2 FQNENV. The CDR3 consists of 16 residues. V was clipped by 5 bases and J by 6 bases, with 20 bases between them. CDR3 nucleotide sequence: TGTGCCAGCAGCACTGGCCCTCGAGGGACGGGTCAGCCCCAGCATTTT. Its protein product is CASSTGPRGTGQPQHF.

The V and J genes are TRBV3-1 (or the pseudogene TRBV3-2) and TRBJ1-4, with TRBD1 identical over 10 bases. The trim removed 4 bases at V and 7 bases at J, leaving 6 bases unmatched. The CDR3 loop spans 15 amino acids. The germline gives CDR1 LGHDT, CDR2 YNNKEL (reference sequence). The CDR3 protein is CASSRRGDRGEKLFF. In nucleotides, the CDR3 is TGTGCCAGCAGCCGCCGTGGGGACAGGGGTGAAAAACTGTTTTTT.

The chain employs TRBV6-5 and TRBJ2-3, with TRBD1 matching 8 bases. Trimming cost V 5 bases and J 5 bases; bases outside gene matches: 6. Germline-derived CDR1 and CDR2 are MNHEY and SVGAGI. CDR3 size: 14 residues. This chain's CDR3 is CASSNRGARDTQYF. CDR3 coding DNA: TGTGCCAGCAGTAACAGGGGGGCGAGAGATACGCAGTATTTT.

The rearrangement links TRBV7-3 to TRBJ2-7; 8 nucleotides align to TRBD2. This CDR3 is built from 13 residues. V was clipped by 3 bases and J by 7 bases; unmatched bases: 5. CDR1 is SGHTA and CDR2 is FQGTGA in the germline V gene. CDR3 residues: CASSFSSGSEQYF. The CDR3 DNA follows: TGTGCCAGCAGCTTTTCAAGCGGGAGTGAGCAGTACTTC.

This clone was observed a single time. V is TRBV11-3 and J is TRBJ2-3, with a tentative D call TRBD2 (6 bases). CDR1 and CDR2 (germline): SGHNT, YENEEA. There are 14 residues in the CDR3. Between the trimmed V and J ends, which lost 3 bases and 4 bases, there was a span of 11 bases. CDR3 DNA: TGTGCCAGCAGCTTTGGGGGGAGATCAGATACGCAGTATTTT. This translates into CASSFGGRSDTQYF.

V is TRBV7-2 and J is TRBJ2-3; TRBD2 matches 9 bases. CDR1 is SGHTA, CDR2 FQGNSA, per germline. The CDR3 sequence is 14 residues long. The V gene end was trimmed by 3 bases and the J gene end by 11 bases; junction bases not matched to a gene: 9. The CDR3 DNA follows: TGTGCCAGCAGCTTGTCGAGAGCGGGAGGACGGCAGTATTTT. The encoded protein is CASSLSRAGGRQYF. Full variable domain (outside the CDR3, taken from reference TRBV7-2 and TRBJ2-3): GAGVSQSPSNKVTEKGKDVELRCDPISGHTALYWYRQSLGQGLEFLIYFQGNSAPDKSGLPSDRFSAERTGGSVSTLTIQRTQQEDSAVYLCASSLSRAGGRQYFGPGTRLTVL.

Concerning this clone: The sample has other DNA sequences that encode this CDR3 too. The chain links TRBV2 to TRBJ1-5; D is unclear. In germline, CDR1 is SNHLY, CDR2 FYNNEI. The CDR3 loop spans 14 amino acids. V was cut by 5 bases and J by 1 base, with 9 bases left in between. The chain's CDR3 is CASSRGLSNQPQHF. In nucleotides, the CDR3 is TGTGCCAGCAGTCGAGGGTTAAGCAATCAGCCCCAGCATTTT.

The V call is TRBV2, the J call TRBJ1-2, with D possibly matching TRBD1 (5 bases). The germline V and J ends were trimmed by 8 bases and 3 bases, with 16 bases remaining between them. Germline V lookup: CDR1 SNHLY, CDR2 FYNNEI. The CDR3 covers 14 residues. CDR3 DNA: TGTGCCAGCGGCCAAACGGGGGTTGACTATGGCTACACCTTC. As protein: CASGQTGVDYGYTF.

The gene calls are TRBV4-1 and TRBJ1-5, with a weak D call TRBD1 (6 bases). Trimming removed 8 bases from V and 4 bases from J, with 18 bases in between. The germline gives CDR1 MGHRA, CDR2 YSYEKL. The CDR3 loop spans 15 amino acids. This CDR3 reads CASEPGGNGNQPQHF. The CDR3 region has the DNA TGCGCCAGCGAGCCGGGGGGCAATGGGAATCAGCCCCAGCATTTT.

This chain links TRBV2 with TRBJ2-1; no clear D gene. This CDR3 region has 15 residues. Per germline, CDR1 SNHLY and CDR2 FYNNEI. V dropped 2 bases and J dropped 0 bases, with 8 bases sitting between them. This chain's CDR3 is CASSETVASYNEQFF. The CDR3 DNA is TGTGCCAGCAGTGAAACGGTAGCCTCCTACAATGAGCAGTTCTTC.

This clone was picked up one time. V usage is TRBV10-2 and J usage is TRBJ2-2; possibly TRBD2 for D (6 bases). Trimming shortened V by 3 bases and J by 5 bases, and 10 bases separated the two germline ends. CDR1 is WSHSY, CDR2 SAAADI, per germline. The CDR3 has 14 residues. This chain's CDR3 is CASSDWRGTGELFF. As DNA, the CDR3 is TGCGCCAGCAGTGATTGGCGGGGAACCGGGGAGCTGTTTTTT.

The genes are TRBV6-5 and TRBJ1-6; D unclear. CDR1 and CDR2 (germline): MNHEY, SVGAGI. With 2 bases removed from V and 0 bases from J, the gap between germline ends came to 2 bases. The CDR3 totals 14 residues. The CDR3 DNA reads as TGTGCCAGCAGTTACAGCTCCTATAATTCACCCCTCCACTTT. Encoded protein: CASSYSSYNSPLHF.

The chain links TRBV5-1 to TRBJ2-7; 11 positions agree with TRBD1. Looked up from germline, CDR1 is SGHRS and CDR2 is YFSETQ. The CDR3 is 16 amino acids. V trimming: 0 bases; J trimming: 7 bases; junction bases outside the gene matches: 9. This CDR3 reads CASSLATGQGAGEQYF. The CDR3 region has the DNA TGCGCCAGCAGCTTGGCCACCGGACAGGGGGCGGGTGAGCAGTACTTC.

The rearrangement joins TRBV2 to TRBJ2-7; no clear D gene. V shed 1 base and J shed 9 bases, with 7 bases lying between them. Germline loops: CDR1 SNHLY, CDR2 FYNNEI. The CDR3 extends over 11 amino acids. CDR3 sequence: CASSEVVGQYF. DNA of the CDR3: TGTGCCAGCAGTGAAGTGGTAGGGCAGTACTTC.

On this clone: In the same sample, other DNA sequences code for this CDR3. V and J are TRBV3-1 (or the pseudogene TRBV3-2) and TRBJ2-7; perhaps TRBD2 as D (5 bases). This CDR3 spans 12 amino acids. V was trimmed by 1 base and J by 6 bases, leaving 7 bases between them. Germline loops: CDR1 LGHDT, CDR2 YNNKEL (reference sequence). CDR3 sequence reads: CASSQGRGEQYF. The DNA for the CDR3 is TGTGCCAGCAGCCAAGGTCGGGGCGAGCAGTACTTC.

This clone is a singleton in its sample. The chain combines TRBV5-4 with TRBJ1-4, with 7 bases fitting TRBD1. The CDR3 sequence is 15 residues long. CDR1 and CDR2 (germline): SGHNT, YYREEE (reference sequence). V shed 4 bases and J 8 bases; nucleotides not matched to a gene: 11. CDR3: CASSLYRGGGEKLFF. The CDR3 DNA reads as TGTGCCAGCAGCCTGTACAGGGGTGGGGGAGAAAAACTGTTTTTT.

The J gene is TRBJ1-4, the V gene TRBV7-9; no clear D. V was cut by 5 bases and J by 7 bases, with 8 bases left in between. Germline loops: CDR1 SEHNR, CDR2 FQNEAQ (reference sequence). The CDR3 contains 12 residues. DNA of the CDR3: TGTGCCAGCAGCCCAAGCGCTGAAAAACTGTTTTTT. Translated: CASSPSAEKLFF.

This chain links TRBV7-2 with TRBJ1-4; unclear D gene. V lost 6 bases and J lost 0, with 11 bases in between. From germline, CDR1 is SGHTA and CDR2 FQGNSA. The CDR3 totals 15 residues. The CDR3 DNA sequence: TGTGCCAGCAGTCAAATGATCGCAACTAATGAAAAACTGTTTTTT. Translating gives CASSQMIATNEKLFF.

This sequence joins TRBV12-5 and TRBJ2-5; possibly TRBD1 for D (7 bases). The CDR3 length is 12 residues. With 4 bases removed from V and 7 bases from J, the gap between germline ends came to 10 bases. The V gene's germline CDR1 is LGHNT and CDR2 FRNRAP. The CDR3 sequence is CASGSQGGTQYF. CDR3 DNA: TGTGCTAGTGGTTCCCAGGGGGGGACCCAGTACTTC. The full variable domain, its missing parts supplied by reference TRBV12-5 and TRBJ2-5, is DARVTQTPRHKVTEMGQEVTMRCQPILGHNTVFWYRQTMMQGLELLAYFRNRAPLDDSGMPKDRFSAEMPDATLATLKIQPSEPRDSAVYFCASGSQGGTQYFGPGTRLLVL.

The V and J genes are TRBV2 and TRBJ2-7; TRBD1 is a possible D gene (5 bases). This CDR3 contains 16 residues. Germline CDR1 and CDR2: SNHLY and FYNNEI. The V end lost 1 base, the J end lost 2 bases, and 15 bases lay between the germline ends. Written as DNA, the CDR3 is TGTGCCAGCAGTGAAGAGGTTAGGACATTCCCCTACGAGCAGTACTTC. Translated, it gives CASSEEVRTFPYEQYF.

The CDR3 spells CASSSTSGRYYNEQFF. The DNA of the CDR3 is TGTGCCAGCAGCTCTACTAGCGGGAGGTACTACAATGAGCAGTTCTTC. V is TRBV7-3 and J is TRBJ2-1, with 12 nucleotides matching TRBD2. J was trimmed by 3 bases and V by 4 bases; bases with no gene match: 4. This CDR3 is 16 amino acids long. Germline V CDR1 and CDR2: SGHTA, FQGTGA.

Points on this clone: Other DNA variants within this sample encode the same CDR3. The CDR3 DNA sequence: TGTGCCAGCTCACCCGGACAGGGAAATGAGCAGTTCTTC. Amino acids: CASSPGQGNEQFF. This chain uses TRBV18 with TRBJ2-1; 8 bases match TRBD1. The CDR3 has 13 amino acids. The ends lost 3 bases at V and 7 bases at J; junction bases unmatched: 2. Germline V lookup: CDR1 KGHSH, CDR2 LQKENI.

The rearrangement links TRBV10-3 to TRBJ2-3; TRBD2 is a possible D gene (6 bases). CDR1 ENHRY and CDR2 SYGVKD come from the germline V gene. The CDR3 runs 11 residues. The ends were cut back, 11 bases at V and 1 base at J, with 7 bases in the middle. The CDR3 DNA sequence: TGTGCCTCGGGGGGCACAGATACGCAGTATTTT. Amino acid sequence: CASGGTDTQYF.

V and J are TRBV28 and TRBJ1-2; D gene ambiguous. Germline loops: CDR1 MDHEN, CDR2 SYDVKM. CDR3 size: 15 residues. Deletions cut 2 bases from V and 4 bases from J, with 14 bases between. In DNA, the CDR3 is TGTGCCAGCAGTTTAGGGCGGAACCCCCTCTATGGCTACACCTTC. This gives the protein CASSLGRNPLYGYTF.